The 32 T cell receptor beta chains presented below share a single source sample, sequenced in a study of cytomegalovirus exposure and HLA in healthy donors. This table comes from immunoSEQ multiplex PCR, and its TCRdb copy is limited to in-frame clones, with some not included. The top ten hold approximately 1.2% of the sample, which has more than 80,000 clones, 95% to 97% seen once. Sequencing was done on a sample of PBMCs. The receptors shown here come from a woman aged 18 to 35 in good health and CMV-seronegative.

This sequence joins TRBV27 and TRBJ2-1; D ambiguous. Per germline, CDR1 MNHEY and CDR2 SMNVEV (reference sequence). The V gene lost 2 bases and the J gene lost 5 bases, with 7 bases spanning the gap. This CDR3 is built from 13 residues. CDR3 region: CASSLMAHNEQFF. As DNA, the CDR3 is TGTGCCAGCAGTTTAATGGCTCACAATGAGCAGTTCTTC.

V gene TRBV9 combines with J gene TRBJ2-1; D is perhaps TRBD1 (5 bases). The CDR3 runs to 14 residues. Trimming took 4 bases from V and 4 from J, leaving 12 bases between them. Germline-derived CDR1 and CDR2 are SGDLS and YYNGEE. The CDR3 DNA reads TGTGCCAGCAGCCCGACCGACAGATACAATGAGCAGTTCTTC. Encoded protein: CASSPTDRYNEQFF.

The chain uses TRBV9 and TRBJ1-1; D not certain. CDR1 and CDR2 (germline): SGDLS, YYNGEE. CDR3 length equals 13 residues. Trimming shortened V by 0 bases and J by 6 bases, and 9 bases separated the two germline ends. CDR3 sequence reads: CASSVGVSAEAFF. CDR3 nucleotides: TGTGCCAGCAGCGTAGGGGTTAGCGCTGAAGCTTTCTTT.

The rearrangement uses TRBV20-1 and TRBJ1-2; 7 nucleotides align to TRBD1. V trimming: 5 bases; J trimming: 13 bases; junction bases outside the gene matches: 4. CDR1 and CDR2 from the germline V gene are DFQATT and SNEGSKA (reference sequence). CDR3 length: 9 amino acids. CDR3 bases: TGCAGTGCTCGACAGGGCATCACCTTC. Protein product: CSARQGITF.

J is TRBJ2-7 and V is TRBV18; a weak D match, TRBD2 (5 bases). The CDR3 covers 15 residues. Germline CDR1 is KGHSH and CDR2 is LQKENI. Trimming left V 3 bases short and J 4 bases short, with 16 bases between. DNA of the CDR3: TGTGCCAGCTCACCGAACGGGCTAGCATCGTACGAGCAGTACTTC. Translation gives CASSPNGLASYEQYF.

The chain employs TRBV28 and TRBJ2-7; TRBD2 aligns across 8 bases. CDR1 MDHEN and CDR2 SYDVKM come from the germline V gene. V trimming: 1 base; J trimming: 6 bases; junction bases outside the gene matches: 11. CDR3 length equals 16 residues. CDR3 protein: CASSLLAPGGRSEQYF. The CDR3 coding sequence is TGTGCCAGCAGTTTATTGGCCCCAGGCGGGAGGTCCGAGCAGTACTTC. The full variable domain, its missing parts supplied by reference TRBV28 and TRBJ2-7, is DVKVTQSSRYLVKRTGEKVFLECVQDMDHENMFWYRQDPGLGLRLIYFSYDVKMKEKGDIPEGYSVSREKKERFSLILESASTNQTSMYLCASSLLAPGGRSEQYFGPGTRLTVT.

The chain is built from TRBV11-2 and TRBJ2-7, with TRBD2 as a possible D gene (6 bases). V lost 10 bases, J lost 3 bases, and 13 bases lay in between. Germline assignment: CDR1 SGHAT and CDR2 FQNNGV. The CDR3 has 12 amino acids. The CDR3 protein is CAIMRGNYEQYF. As DNA, the CDR3 is TGTGCCATAATGCGGGGCAACTACGAGCAGTACTTC.

This clone has just one count. The chain has TRBV30 and TRBJ1-5; 9 bases are a match to TRBD1. The CDR3 contains 15 residues. J gave up 4 bases and V 4 bases, and 8 bases lay outside the gene matches. Germline values: CDR1 GTSNPN, CDR2 SVGIG (reference sequence). CDR3 sequence (DNA): TGTGCCTGGATGACCGGGACAGGGAGAAATCAGCCCCAGCATTTT. Its translation is CAWMTGTGRNQPQHF.

V gene TRBV1 combines with J gene TRBJ2-4; no check of the table's D call, TRBD2, against the DNA was made. TRBV1 represents a pseudogene. The CDR3 is 12 residues long. The chain's CDR3 is CTNGGARNIQYF. The CDR3 DNA reads as TGCACCAACGGGGGAGCTCGGAACATTCAGTACTTC.

This clone occurred once. The J gene is TRBJ2-7, the V gene TRBV18, with 7 bases that match TRBD2. This CDR3 comprises 15 residues. V shed 5 bases and J 2 bases; nucleotides not matched to a gene: 9. Germline values: CDR1 KGHSH, CDR2 LQKENI. The CDR3 is CASSSISGNTYEQYF. CDR3 DNA: TGTGCCAGCTCATCAATAAGCGGGAATACCTACGAGCAGTACTTC.

In DNA form, the CDR3 reads TGTGCCAGCAGCGGAGAGTCCAGTTGGGGACAGGGTGCGGGCTACACCTTC. This codes for CASSGESSWGQGAGYTF. The chain is built from TRBV9 and TRBJ1-2; 9 nucleotides match TRBD1. Germline CDR1 is SGDLS and CDR2 is YYNGEE. The V and J ends lost 3 bases and 8 bases, in that order; junction bases with no gene match: 17. The CDR3 consists of 17 residues.

The rearrangement links TRBV5-5 to TRBJ2-7, with 7 bases fitting TRBD2. The CDR3 totals 15 residues. Germline V gene data show CDR1 as SGHKS and CDR2 as YYEKEE (reference sequence). V lost 4 bases, J lost 4 bases, and 11 bases stayed unmatched. DNA of the CDR3: TGTGCCAGCAGCGTTGGGCCTGCGGGAGAGTACGAGCAGTACTTC. Protein sequence: CASSVGPAGEYEQYF.

The chain joins TRBV4-1 to TRBJ1-5, with 9 bases lining up with TRBD1. Germline CDR1 is MGHRA and CDR2 is YSYEKL. J gave up 2 bases and V 0 bases, and 11 bases lay outside the gene matches. The CDR3 has 19 amino acids. CDR3 residues: CASSQEFEGQGRGNQPQHF. As DNA, the CDR3 is TGCGCCAGCAGCCAAGAGTTCGAGGGACAGGGAAGGGGCAATCAGCCCCAGCATTTT.

This rearrangement joins TRBV25-1 to TRBJ2-1, with a weak D call TRBD2 (7 bases). Trimming pared 2 bases from V and 6 bases from J, leaving 11 bases between. The CDR3 is made up of 14 amino acids. Germline CDR1 reads MGHDK; CDR2 reads SYGVNS. The CDR3 here is CASSEEGGGNEQFF. The CDR3 DNA reads as TGTGCCAGCAGTGAAGAGGGGGGGGGCAATGAGCAGTTCTTC.

This chain joins TRBV16 and TRBJ1-1; TRBD1 aligns across 9 bases. Per germline, CDR1 KGHSY and CDR2 FQNENV. Trimming cost V 4 bases and J 5 bases; bases outside gene matches: 8. This CDR3 has 15 amino acids. In DNA, the CDR3 is TGTGCCAGCAGCCTACGGGACAGGGTGGGGACTGAAGCTTTCTTT. It specifies CASSLRDRVGTEAFF.

The chain is built from TRBV19 and TRBJ2-6, with 7 bases that match TRBD1. CDR3 length: 18 amino acids. Germline trimming cut 1 base from V and 4 bases from J; bases unmatched to any gene: 10. CDR1 is LNHDA, CDR2 SQIVND, per germline (reference sequence). CDR3 DNA sequence: TGTGCCAGTAGTATAGTAGGGACAGCCTCCGGAGGGGCCAACGTCCTGACTTTC. The encoded protein is CASSIVGTASGGANVLTF.

The chain uses TRBV5-1 and TRBJ2-7; TRBD1 agrees at 7 bases. The V and J ends lost 4 bases and 2 bases, in that order; junction bases with no gene match: 12. CDR1 and CDR2 from the germline V gene are SGHRS and YFSETQ. This CDR3 has 16 residues. Here the CDR3 reads CASSLGPGQSPYEQYF. The CDR3 DNA sequence: TGCGCCAGCAGCCTGGGGCCGGGACAGAGCCCCTACGAGCAGTACTTC.

In DNA form, the CDR3 reads TGCGCCAGCAGTGAGGTCGGCGGGAGCCACGATACGCAGTATTTT. Residues: CASSEVGGSHDTQYF. The V call is TRBV10-1, the J call TRBJ2-3; 7 bases fit TRBD2. Unmatched junction bases numbered 8, after V lost 2 bases and J lost 6 bases. The CDR3 length is 15 residues. From germline, CDR1 is WNHNN and CDR2 SYGVQD (reference sequence).

The chain carries TRBV5-6 and TRBJ2-7, with D possibly TRBD2 on 6 matching bases. CDR3 size: 14 residues. CDR1 and CDR2 from the germline V gene are SGHDT and YYEEEE. V shed 4 bases and J shed 4 bases, with 15 bases lying between them. DNA for the CDR3: TGTGCCAGCAGCCCCGGGACTTCACTTTACGAGCAGTACTTC. It yields the protein CASSPGTSLYEQYF.

This clone was seen a single time. V is TRBV18 and J is TRBJ2-3, with 13 positions matching TRBD2. Unmatched junction bases numbered 2, after V lost 4 bases and J lost 4 bases. The CDR3 loop spans 15 amino acids. Germline lookup yields CDR1 KGHSH and CDR2 LQKENI. The CDR3 nucleotides read TGTGCCAGCTCACGGGGACTAGCGGGACCAGATACGCAGTATTTT. Residues: CASSRGLAGPDTQYF.

This clone was recorded a few times. This sequence joins TRBV2 and TRBJ1-5; D is unclear. CDR3 length: 14 amino acids. Trimming left V 4 bases short and J 5 bases short, with 12 bases between. CDR1 and CDR2 from the germline V gene are SNHLY and FYNNEI. The DNA of the CDR3 is TGTGCCAGCAGTGCGCGAACAGATGATCAGCCCCAGCATTTT. It codes for CASSARTDDQPQHF.

The table lists this clone with a count of one. The V and J genes are TRBV5-1 and TRBJ1-2; D unclear. The ends were cut back, 0 bases at V and 3 bases at J, with 12 bases in the middle. In germline, CDR1 is SGHRS, CDR2 YFSETQ. This CDR3 has 15 amino acids. In DNA, the CDR3 is TGCGCCAGCAGCTTGGTTACCGGGATCGACTATGGCTACACCTTC. Its protein is CASSLVTGIDYGYTF.

The CDR3 DNA follows: TGTGCCAGCAGTTCTCAGGGTACCACGCCCCAGCATTTT. It encodes CASSSQGTTPQHF. The chain combines TRBV6-5 with TRBJ1-5, with a possible D match to TRBD1 (5 bases). V was pared by 4 bases and J by 9 bases, with 13 bases between. This CDR3 spans 13 amino acids. Germline V CDR1 and CDR2: MNHEY, SVGAGI.

The genes are TRBV7-8 and TRBJ2-7, with 11 bases lining up with TRBD2. This CDR3 contains 13 residues. CDR1 SGHVS and CDR2 FQNEAQ come from the germline V gene. V was pared by 11 bases and J by 5 bases, with 8 bases of the junction left unmatched. CDR3 sequence: CAGLAGGSNEQYF. As DNA, the CDR3 is TGTGCCGGGCTAGCGGGAGGATCCAACGAGCAGTACTTC.

This clone was seen just once. The rearrangement joins TRBV19 to TRBJ1-4, with D unresolved. CDR1 and CDR2 from the germline V gene are LNHDA and SQIVND (reference sequence). Trimming removed 3 bases from V and 5 bases from J, with 10 bases in between. CDR3 length: 14 amino acids. The CDR3 spells CASSMGRVNEKLFF. CDR3 in DNA: TGTGCCAGTAGTATGGGCCGAGTGAATGAAAAACTGTTTTTT. The complete variable domain, with remaining parts taken from reference TRBV19 and TRBJ1-4, reads DGGITQSPKYLFRKEGQNVTLSCEQNLNHDAMYWYRQDPGQGLRLIYYSQIVNDFQKGDIAEGYSVSREKKESFPLTVTSAQKNPTAFYLCASSMGRVNEKLFFGSGTQLSVL.

The rearrangement joins TRBV5-1 to TRBJ2-3; D possibly corresponds to TRBD2 (7 bases). CDR3 length equals 15 residues. CDR1 is SGHRS and CDR2 is YFSETQ in the germline V gene. The V and J ends lost 4 bases and 6 bases respectively, with 18 bases between them. The CDR3 sequence: CASSLPGRGADTQYF. CDR3 coding DNA: TGCGCCAGCAGCCTCCCGGGGAGGGGGGCGGATACGCAGTATTTT.

V gene TRBV28 combines with J gene TRBJ1-5; D gene unclear. Germline-derived CDR1 and CDR2 are MDHEN and SYDVKM. There are 16 residues in the CDR3. V dropped 2 bases and J dropped 0 bases, with 11 bases sitting between them. This CDR3 reads CASSLIWRNSNQPQHF. The CDR3 bases are TGTGCCAGCAGTTTAATATGGAGGAATAGCAATCAGCCCCAGCATTTT.

The chain employs TRBV30 and TRBJ2-5; weak D call: TRBD1 (7 bases). The CDR3 length is 13 residues. The ends were cut back, 3 bases at V and 5 bases at J, with 13 bases in the middle. Germline lookup yields CDR1 GTSNPN and CDR2 SVGIG (reference sequence). The CDR3 DNA reads TGTGCCTGGAGCAGACAGGGAGGTGAGACCCAGTACTTC. Its protein product is CAWSRQGGETQYF.

V and J are TRBV28 and TRBJ1-1, with 9 bases lining up with TRBD1. The V segment lost 6 bases and the J segment 4 bases; nucleotides outside the gene matches: 6. The CDR3 is 14 residues long. Germline-derived CDR1 and CDR2 are MDHEN and SYDVKM. The CDR3 spells CASRYNRGPTEAFF. The CDR3 region has the DNA TGTGCCAGCAGGTACAACAGGGGGCCCACTGAAGCTTTCTTT.

The CDR3 is CASSLPGDYEQYF. CDR3 nucleotide sequence: TGCGCCAGCAGCTTGCCGGGAGACTACGAGCAGTACTTC. The chain uses TRBV5-1 and TRBJ2-7, with a weak D call TRBD2 (6 bases). The germline gives CDR1 SGHRS, CDR2 YFSETQ. Trimming shortened V by 1 base and J by 3 bases, and 8 bases separated the two germline ends. The CDR3 sequence is 13 residues long.

The CDR3 sequence: CASSIDPVGGKLFF. CDR3 nucleotides: TGTGCCAGTAGTATAGACCCCGTGGGGGGAAAACTGTTTTTT. V is TRBV19 and J is TRBJ1-4, with a possible D match to TRBD1 (5 bases). This CDR3 is 14 amino acids long. CDR1 is LNHDA and CDR2 is SQIVND in the germline V gene (reference sequence). The ends were cut back, 0 bases at V and 10 bases at J, with 12 bases in the middle.

This clone has just a few counts. This sequence joins TRBV13 and TRBJ2-1; TRBD2 aligns across 13 bases. V shed 5 bases and J 9 bases; nucleotides not matched to a gene: 10. This CDR3 contains 16 residues. The V gene's germline CDR1 is PRHDT and CDR2 FYEKMQ (reference sequence). The CDR3: CASSEERTSGSTEQFF. The CDR3 nucleotides read TGTGCCAGCAGCGAAGAGAGGACTAGCGGGAGCACTGAGCAGTTCTTC.